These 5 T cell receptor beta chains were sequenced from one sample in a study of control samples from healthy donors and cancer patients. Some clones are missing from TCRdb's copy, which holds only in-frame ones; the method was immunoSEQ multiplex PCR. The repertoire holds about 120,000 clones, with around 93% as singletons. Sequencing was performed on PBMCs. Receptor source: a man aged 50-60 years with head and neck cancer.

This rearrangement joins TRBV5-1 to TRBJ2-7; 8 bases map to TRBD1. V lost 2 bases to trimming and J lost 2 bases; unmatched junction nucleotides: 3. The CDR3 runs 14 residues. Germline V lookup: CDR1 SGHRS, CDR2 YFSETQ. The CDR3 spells CASSFGQGTYEQYF. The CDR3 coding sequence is TGCGCCAGCAGCTTCGGACAGGGTACCTACGAGCAGTACTTC.

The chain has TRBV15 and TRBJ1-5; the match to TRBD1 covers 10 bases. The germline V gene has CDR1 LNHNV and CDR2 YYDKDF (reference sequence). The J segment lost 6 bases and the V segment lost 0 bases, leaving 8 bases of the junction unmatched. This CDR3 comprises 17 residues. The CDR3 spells CATSRDLTDRGSQPQHF. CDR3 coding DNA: TGTGCCACCAGCAGAGATCTAACGGACAGGGGGAGTCAGCCCCAGCATTTT.

CDR3 DNA sequence: TGTGCCAGCAGCTTAAGAGGGGACACTGAAGCTTTCTTT. Translating gives CASSLRGDTEAFF. The chain links TRBV11-2 to TRBJ1-1; TRBD1 is a possible D gene (5 bases). V lost 2 bases, J lost 3 bases, and 7 bases lay in between. Germline-derived CDR1 and CDR2 are SGHAT and FQNNGV. This CDR3 contains 13 residues.

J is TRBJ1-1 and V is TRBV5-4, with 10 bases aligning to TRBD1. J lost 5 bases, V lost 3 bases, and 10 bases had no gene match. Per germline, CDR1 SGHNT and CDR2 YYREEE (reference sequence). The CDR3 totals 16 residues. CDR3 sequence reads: CASSSGWDRGGTEAFF. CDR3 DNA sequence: TGTGCCAGCAGCTCGGGCTGGGACAGGGGAGGAACTGAAGCTTTCTTT.

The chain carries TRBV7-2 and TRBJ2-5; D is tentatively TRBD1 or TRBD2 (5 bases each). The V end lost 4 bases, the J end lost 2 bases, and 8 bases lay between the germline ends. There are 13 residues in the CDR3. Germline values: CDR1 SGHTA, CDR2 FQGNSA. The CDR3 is CASSWGRQETQYF. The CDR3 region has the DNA TGTGCCAGCAGCTGGGGACGACAAGAGACCCAGTACTTC.